The T cell receptor (beta chain) under discussion was sequenced for a study of T cell repertoires in cytomegalovirus infection. Background on the study: Researchers turned to recently identified HLA-C-restricted CMV epitopes as well as well-studied HLA-B-restricted ones. A matching HLA type, together with CMV infection, was signaled by public TCR beta signatures.

V was cut by 0 bases and J by 7 bases, with 7 bases left in between. Germline V CDR1 and CDR2: MGHRA, YSYEKL. The CDR3 sequence is 13 residues long. Via MiXCR, TCRdb re-called the reads, giving one row per CDR3 protein. Of about 890,000 distinct CDR3 sequences in the sample, about a third were seen once. As to this clonotype: Its target is unknown.

This chain links TRBV4-1 with TRBJ2-1; D is ambiguous. The sequence was obtained from a human donor in good health (CMV status not recorded). Some clones in this sample may be carry-over from other donors' samples. The sample here was cultured CD8+ T cells from PBMCs, taken from culture after CMV antigen stimulation. The CDR3 DNA follows: TGCGCCAGCAGCCAAGATGGAGAGAATGAGCAGTTCTTC. Its protein product is CASSQDGENEQFF.